This is a list of T cell receptor beta chains from one sample in a study of cytomegalovirus exposure and HLA in healthy donors. Only in-frame clones appear in the TCRdb table, and some are missing; sequencing was by immunoSEQ multiplex PCR. The repertoire table contains approximately 140,000 clones. Specimen: PBMCs. The receptors shown here come from a woman under 30 in good health and CMV-seronegative. CDR3s include the opening cysteine and the closing phenylalanine or tryptophan. Each record gives: J gene, V gene, CDR3 protein.

TRBJ1-1	TRBV7-2	CASSPMGGYTEAFF
TRBJ2-1	TRBV7-8	CASSLDPGLLGEQFF
TRBJ1-1	TRBV29-1	CSVAGYTEAFF
TRBJ2-5	TRBV5-1	CASSISYQETQYF
TRBJ2-2	TRBV4-2	CASSLGQANTGELFF
TRBJ1-2	TRBV30	CAWSVLGRRGGYGYTF
TRBJ2-3	TRBV11-2	CASSLDRAGGTDTQYF
TRBJ2-3	TRBV7-3	CASSHLAGSTDTQYF
TRBJ1-5	TRBV7-2	CASSLGGAGNQPQHF
TRBJ1-1	TRBV6-6	CASRWQGAAFF
TRBJ1-2	TRBV7-8	CASSLGVGQGYGYTF
TRBJ2-6	TRBV5-1	CASSPGGSGANVLTF
TRBJ1-4	TRBV19	CASSTTGGGNEKLFF
TRBJ2-2	TRBV5-1	CASRVTGANTGELFF
TRBJ2-3	TRBV28	CASRLLRSDTQYF
TRBJ1-1	TRBV30	CAAPGTYNTEAFF
TRBJ2-7	TRBV14	CASSQENTHYEQYF
TRBJ1-2	TRBV13	CASSLERGVVGYGYTF
TRBJ1-1	TRBV5-1	CASTLSLNTEAFF
TRBJ2-7	TRBV19	CASSTPSEQYF
TRBJ2-7	TRBV11-2	CASSPTSGNNEQYF
TRBJ1-2	TRBV13	CASSLASGDALRGYTF
TRBJ2-3	TRBV6-4	CASSEGREPTDTQYF
TRBJ2-6	TRBV7-2	CASSLFGTPPSGANVLTF
TRBJ1-2	TRBV7-8	CASSLYSRIPPTF
TRBJ1-1	TRBV6-1	CASSVGVEVPTEAFF
TRBJ1-5	TRBV30	CAWSVSGLTYSNQPQHF
-	TRBV5-8	CASSLWGYEQYF
TRBJ2-3	TRBV5-6	CASSLVADTQYF
TRBJ2-1	TRBV9	CASSVAGTSGSWYNEQFF
TRBJ2-3	TRBV6-5	CASRSRTDTQYF
TRBJ2-1	TRBV6-1	CASSEYLVARYNEQFF
TRBJ2-7	TRBV30	CAWSQGAEQYF
TRBJ1-5	TRBV19	CASGNRDQPQHF
TRBJ2-7	TRBV5-1	CASSLGRTGVEEQYF
TRBJ2-3	TRBV7-3	CASSRIPTDTQYF
TRBJ1-4	TRBV4-3	CASSSMRGLTNEKLFF
TRBJ2-7	TRBV5-5	CASSLSAVSSYEQYF
TRBJ2-2	TRBV19	CASYGWGGGGNTGELFF
-	TRBV6-1	CASSESGVHYEQYF
TRBJ2-1	TRBV6-5	CASSWGGVPHNEQFF
TRBJ2-3	TRBV11-2	CASSLQRPSTDTQYF
TRBJ2-1	TRBV29-1	CSVHLRLASYNEQFF
TRBJ2-2	TRBV7-2	CASTPGQNTGELFF